This TCR beta chain was captured in a study of T cells of healthy individuals. TCRdb itself ran the 5' RACE reads through MiXCR, one entry per CDR3 protein. The sample records about 82,000 distinct CDR3 sequences, 4% to 5.5% being singletons. Germline CDR1 is MDHEN and CDR2 is SYDVKM. This CDR3 is 18 amino acids long. The V gene end was trimmed by 5 bases and the J gene end by 3 bases; junction bases not matched to a gene: 15. This clonotype was observed many times. V usage is TRBV28 and J usage is TRBJ1-5; 8 nucleotides match TRBD1. This clonotype was obtained from a female donor in good health. The CDR3, as DNA: TGTGCCAGCAGTACGATTAGCGACAGGGGCCCCTTCAATCAGCCCCAGCATTTT. Amino acids: CASSTISDRGPFNQPQHF.